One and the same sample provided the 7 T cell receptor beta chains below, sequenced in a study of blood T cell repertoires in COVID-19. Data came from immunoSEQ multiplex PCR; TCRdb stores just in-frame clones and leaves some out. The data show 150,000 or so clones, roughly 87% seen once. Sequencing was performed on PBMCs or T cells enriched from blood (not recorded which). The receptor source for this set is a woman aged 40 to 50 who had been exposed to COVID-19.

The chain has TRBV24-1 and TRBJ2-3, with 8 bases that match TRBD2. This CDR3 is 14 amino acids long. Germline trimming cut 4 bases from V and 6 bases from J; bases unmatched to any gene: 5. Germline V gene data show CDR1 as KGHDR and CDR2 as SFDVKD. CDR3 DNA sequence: TGTGCCACCAGTGAACGGGGGGGCAGGGATACGCAGTATTTT. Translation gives CATSERGGRDTQYF.

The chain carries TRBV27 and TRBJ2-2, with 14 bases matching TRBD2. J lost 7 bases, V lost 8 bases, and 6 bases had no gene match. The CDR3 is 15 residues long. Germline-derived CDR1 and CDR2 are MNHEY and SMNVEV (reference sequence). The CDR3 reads CASARLAGGHGELFF. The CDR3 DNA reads TGTGCCAGCGCTAGACTAGCGGGAGGGCACGGGGAGCTGTTTTTT.

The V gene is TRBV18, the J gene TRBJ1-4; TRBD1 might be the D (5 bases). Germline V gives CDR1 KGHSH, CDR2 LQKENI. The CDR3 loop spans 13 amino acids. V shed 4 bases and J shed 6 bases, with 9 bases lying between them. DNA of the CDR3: TGTGCCAGCTCACAGGGGTTCGATGAAAAACTGTTTTTT. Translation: CASSQGFDEKLFF.

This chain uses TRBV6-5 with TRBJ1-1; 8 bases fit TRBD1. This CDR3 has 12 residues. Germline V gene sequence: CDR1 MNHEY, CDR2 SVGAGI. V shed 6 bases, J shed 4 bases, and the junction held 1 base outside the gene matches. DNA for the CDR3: TGTGCCAGCAGAACAGGGGGCACTGAAGCTTTCTTT. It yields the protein CASRTGGTEAFF.

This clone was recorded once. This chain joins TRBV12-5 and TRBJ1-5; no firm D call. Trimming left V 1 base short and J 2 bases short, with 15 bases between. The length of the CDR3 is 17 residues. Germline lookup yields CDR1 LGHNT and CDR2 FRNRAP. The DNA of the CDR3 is TGTGCTAGTGGTTTGGAGCTCGGAGGGATAGGCAATCAGCCCCAGCATTTT. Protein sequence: CASGLELGGIGNQPQHF.

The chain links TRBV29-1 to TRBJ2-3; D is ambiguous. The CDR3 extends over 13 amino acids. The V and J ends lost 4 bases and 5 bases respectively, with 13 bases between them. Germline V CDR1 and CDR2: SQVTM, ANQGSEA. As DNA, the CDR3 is TGCAGCGTTGTGGCGGTGATGGGAGATACGCAGTATTTT. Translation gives CSVVAVMGDTQYF.

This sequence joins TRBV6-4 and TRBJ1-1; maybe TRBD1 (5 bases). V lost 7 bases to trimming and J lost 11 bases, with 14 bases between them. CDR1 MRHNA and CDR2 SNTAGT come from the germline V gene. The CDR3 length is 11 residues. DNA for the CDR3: TGTGCCAGCAATAGCGGGGGTCGGGCTTTCTTT. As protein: CASNSGGRAFF.